This T cell receptor beta chain was sequenced during a study of CD8 T cells in Susac syndrome. Random hexamers served to reverse transcribe roughly 0.45 to 1 ug RNA. Multiplex immunoSEQ PCR targeted 54 Vbeta and 13 Jbeta TCR beta segments. MiXCR was run by TCRdb on the immunoSEQ multiplex PCR reads, yielding one entry per CDR3 protein. Of about 180,000 distinct CDR3 sequences in the sample, approximately 95% are singletons; the top ten hold 0.15% to 0.2%. Isolation of CD8+ and CD4+ T cells was performed negatively, whereas enrichment of TEMRA cells was done by FACS. V dropped 2 bases and J dropped 5 bases, with 9 bases sitting between them. The germline V gene encodes CDR1 MNHEY and CDR2 SMNVEV (reference sequence). CDR3 size: 13 residues.

The sample was CD8+ T cells from PBMCs. The clonotype was recovered from a human donor with multiple sclerosis. This rearrangement joins TRBV27 to TRBJ2-5; D gene uncertain. The DNA of the CDR3 is TGTGCCAGCAGTTTAGCAGTGGGGGAGACCCAGTACTTC. It codes for CASSLAVGETQYF.